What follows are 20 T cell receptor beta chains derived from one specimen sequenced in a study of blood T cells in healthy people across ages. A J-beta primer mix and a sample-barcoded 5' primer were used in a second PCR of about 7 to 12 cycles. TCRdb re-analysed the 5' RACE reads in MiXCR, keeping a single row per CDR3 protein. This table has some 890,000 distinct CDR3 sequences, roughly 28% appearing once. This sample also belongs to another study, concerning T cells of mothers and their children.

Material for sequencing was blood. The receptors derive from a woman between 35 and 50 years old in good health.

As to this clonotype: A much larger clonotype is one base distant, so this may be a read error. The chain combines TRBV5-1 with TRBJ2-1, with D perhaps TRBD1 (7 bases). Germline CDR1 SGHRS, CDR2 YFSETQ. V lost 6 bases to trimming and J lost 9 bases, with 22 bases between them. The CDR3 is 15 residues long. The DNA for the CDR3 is TGCGCCAGCACCCGCGGAGGGGGCGCGACGAGTGAGCAGTTCTTC. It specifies CASTRGGGATSEQFF.

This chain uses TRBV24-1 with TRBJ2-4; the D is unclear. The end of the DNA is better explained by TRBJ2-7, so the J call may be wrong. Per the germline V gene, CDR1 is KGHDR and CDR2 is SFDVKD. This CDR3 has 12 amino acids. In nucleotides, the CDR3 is TGTGCCACCAGCGTTCCCTCCTACGAGCAGTACTTC. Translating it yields CATSVPSYEQYF.

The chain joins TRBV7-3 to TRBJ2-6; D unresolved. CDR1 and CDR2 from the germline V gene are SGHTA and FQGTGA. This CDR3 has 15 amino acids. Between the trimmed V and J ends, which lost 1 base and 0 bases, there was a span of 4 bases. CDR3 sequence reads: CASSLRPSGANVLTF. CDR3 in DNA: TGTGCCAGCAGCTTAAGGCCCTCTGGGGCCAACGTCCTGACTTTC.

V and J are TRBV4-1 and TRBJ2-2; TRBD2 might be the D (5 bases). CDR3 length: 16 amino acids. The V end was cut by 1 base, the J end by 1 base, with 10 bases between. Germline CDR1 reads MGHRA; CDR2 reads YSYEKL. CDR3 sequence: CASSQVGLMNTGELFF. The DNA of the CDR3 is TGCGCCAGCAGCCAAGTTGGACTCATGAACACCGGGGAGCTGTTTTTT.

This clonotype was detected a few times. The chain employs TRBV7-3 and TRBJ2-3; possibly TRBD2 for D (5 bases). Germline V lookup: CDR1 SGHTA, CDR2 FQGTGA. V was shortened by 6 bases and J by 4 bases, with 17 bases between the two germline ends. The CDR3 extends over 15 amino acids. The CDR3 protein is CASRKGPGSADTQYF. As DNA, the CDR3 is TGTGCCAGCAGAAAGGGCCCGGGGAGCGCAGATACGCAGTATTTT.

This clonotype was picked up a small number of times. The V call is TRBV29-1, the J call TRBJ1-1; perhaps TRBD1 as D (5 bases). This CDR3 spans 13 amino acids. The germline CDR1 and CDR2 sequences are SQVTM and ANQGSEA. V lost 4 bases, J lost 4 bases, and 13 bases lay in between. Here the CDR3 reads CSVGGGRFTEAFF. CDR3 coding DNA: TGCAGCGTTGGTGGGGGAAGATTCACTGAAGCTTTCTTT.

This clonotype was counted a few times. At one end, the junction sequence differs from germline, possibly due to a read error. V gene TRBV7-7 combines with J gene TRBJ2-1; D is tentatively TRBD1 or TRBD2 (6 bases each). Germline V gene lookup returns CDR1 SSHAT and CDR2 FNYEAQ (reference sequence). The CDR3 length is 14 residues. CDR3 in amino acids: CASSSGRGLNEQFF. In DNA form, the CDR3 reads TGTGCTAGCAGCTCGGGACGGGGGCTGAATGAGCAGTTCTTC. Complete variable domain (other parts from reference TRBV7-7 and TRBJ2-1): GAGVSQSPRYKVTKRGQDVTLRCDPISSHATLYWYQQALGQGPEFLTYFNYEAQPDKSGLPSDRFSAERPEGSISTLTIQRTEQRDSAMYRCASSSGRGLNEQFFGPGTRLTVL.

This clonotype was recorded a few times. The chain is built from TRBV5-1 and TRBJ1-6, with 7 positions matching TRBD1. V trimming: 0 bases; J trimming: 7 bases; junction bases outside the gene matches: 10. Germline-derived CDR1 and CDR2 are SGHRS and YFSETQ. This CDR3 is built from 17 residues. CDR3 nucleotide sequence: TGCGCCAGCAGCTTGGCCTCGGCAGGGGGAACAAATTCACCCCTCCACTTT. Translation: CASSLASAGGTNSPLHF.

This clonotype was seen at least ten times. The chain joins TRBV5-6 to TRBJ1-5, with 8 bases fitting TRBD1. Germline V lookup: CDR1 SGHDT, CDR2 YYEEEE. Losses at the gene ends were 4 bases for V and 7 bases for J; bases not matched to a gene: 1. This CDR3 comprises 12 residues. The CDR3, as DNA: TGTGCCAGCAGCAGGACAGGGCAGCCCCAGCATTTT. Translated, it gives CASSRTGQPQHF.

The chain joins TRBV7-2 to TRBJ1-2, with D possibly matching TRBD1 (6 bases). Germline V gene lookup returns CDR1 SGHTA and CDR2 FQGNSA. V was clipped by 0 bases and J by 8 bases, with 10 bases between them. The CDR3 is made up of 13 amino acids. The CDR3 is CASSLAAGEGYTF. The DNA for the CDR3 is TGTGCCAGCAGCTTAGCGGCAGGGGAAGGCTACACCTTC. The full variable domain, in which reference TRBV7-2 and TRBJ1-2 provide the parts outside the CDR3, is GAGVSQSPSNKVTEKGKDVELRCDPISGHTALYWYRQSLGQGLEFLIYFQGNSAPDKSGLPSDRFSAERTGGSVSTLTIQRTQQEDSAVYLCASSLAAGEGYTFGSGTRLTVV.

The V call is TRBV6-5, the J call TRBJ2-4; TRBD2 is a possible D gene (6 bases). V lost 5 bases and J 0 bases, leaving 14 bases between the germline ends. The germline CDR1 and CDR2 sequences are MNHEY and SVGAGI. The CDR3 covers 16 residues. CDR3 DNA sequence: TGTGCCAGCAGTCCCCGGGAGACGAGAGCCAAAAACATTCAGTACTTC. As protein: CASSPRETRAKNIQYF.

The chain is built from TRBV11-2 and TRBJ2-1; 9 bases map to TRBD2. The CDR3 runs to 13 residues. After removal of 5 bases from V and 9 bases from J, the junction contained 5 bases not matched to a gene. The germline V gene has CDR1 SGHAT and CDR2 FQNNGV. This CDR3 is CASSIGTSTEQFF. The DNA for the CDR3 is TGTGCCAGCAGCATCGGGACTAGCACTGAGCAGTTCTTC.

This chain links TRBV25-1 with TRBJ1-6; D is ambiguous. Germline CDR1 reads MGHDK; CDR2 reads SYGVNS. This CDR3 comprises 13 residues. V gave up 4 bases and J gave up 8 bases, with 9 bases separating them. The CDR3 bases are TGTGCCAGCAGTGTGGGAGGCGATTCACCCCTCCACTTT. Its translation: CASSVGGDSPLHF.

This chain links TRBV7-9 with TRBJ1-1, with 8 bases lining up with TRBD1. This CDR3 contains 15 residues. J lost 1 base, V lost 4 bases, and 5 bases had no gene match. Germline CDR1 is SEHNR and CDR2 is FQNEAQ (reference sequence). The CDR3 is CASSSATGANTEAFF. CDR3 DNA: TGTGCCAGCAGCTCCGCGACAGGGGCGAACACTGAAGCTTTCTTT.

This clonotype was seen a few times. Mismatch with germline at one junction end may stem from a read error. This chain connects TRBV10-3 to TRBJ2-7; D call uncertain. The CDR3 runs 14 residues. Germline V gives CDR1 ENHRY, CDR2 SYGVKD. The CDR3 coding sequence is TGTGTCATCAGTGAGAACGCAGATACCTACGAGCAGTACTTC. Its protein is CVISENADTYEQYF.

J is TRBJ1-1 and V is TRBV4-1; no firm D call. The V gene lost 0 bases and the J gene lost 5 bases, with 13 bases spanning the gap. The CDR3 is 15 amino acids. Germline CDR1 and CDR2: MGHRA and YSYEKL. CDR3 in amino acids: CASSQDRSRRTEAFF. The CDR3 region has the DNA TGCGCCAGCAGCCAAGATAGGTCGAGGAGGACTGAAGCTTTCTTT.

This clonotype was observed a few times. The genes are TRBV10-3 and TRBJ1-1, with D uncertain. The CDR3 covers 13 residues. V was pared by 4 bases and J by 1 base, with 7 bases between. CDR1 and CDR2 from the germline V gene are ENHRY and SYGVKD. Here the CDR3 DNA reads TGTGCCATCAGTGTCGCAGCGAACACTGAAGCTTTCTTT. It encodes CAISVAANTEAFF.

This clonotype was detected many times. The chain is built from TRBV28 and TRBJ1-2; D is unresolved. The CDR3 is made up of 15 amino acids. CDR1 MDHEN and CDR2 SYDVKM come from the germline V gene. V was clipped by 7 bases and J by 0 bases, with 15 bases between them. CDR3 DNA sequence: TGTGCCAGCAACCCGGCACGGCTCCCTAACTATGGCTACACCTTC. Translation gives CASNPARLPNYGYTF.

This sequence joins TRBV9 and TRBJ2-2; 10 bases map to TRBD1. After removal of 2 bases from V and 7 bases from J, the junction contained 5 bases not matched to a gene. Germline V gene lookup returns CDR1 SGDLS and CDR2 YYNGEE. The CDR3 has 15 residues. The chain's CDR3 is CASSVGTGAGGELFF. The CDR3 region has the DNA TGTGCCAGCAGCGTGGGGACAGGGGCCGGCGGGGAGCTGTTTTTT. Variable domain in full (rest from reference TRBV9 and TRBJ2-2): DSGVTQTPKHLITATGQRVTLRCSPRSGDLSVYWYQQSLDQGLQFLIQYYNGEERAKGNILERFSAQQFPDLHSELNLSSLELGDSALYFCASSVGTGAGGELFFGEGSRLTVL.

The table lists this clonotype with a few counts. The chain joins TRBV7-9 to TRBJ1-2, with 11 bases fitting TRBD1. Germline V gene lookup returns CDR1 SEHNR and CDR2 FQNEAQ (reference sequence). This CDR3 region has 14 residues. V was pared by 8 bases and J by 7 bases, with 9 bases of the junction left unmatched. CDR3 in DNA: TGTGCCAGCGGATCTCGGACAGGGGGCATTGGCTACACCTTC. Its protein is CASGSRTGGIGYTF.